This TCR beta chain was sequenced for a study of blood T cells in healthy people across ages. General study results and limits: Diversity was estimated from one million T cells, and these estimates were considered underestimates.

A second PCR, run for about 7 to 12 cycles, used a sample-barcoded 5' primer plus a J-beta primer mix. Each CDR3 protein gets one entry after TCRdb re-called the 5' RACE reads with MiXCR. The sample holds some 560,000 distinct CDR3 sequences; about 27% are singletons and the top ten take approximately 3.7%. CDR1 and CDR2 (germline): ENHRY, SYGVKD. The CDR3 contains 17 residues. J lost 0 bases, V lost 3 bases, and 7 bases had no gene match. As to this clonotype: The antigen is not known.

This sample was also put to use in a study of T cells of mothers and their children.

The chain joins TRBV10-3 to TRBJ2-2, with TRBD1 matching over 7 bases. The source of this sequence is a boy aged 2 to 10 in good health. The sample comprised blood. The CDR3 spells CAISDPDREPNTGELFF. In DNA form, the CDR3 reads TGTGCCATCAGTGACCCAGACAGGGAACCGAACACCGGGGAGCTGTTTTTT.